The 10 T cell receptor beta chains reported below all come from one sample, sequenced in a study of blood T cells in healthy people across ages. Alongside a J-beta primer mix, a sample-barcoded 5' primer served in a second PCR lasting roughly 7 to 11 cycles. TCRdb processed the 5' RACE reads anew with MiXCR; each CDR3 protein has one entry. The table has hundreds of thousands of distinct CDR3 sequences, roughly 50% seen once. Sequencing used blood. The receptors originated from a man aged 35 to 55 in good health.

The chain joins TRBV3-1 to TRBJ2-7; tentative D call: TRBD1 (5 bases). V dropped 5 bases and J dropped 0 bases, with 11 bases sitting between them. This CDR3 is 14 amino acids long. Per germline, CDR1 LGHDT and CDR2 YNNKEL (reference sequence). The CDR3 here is CASSVDTISYEQYF. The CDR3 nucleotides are TGTGCCAGCAGCGTGGACACGATCTCCTACGAGCAGTACTTC.

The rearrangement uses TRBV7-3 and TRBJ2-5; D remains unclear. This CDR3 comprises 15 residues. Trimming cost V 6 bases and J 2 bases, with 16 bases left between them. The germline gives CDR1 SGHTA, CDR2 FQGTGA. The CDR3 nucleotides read TGTGCCAGCAGACCAACCGGAGCAGAACAAGAGACCCAGTACTTC. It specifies CASRPTGAEQETQYF.

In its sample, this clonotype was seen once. The CDR3 region is CATSDLAGNIQYF. The DNA of the CDR3 is TGTGCCACCAGTGATTTGGCGGGAAACATTCAGTACTTC. V gene TRBV24-1 combines with J gene TRBJ2-4, with a weak D call TRBD2 (5 bases). The CDR3 runs to 13 residues. Germline CDR1 KGHDR, CDR2 SFDVKD. The V and J ends lost 0 bases and 6 bases respectively, with 5 bases between them.

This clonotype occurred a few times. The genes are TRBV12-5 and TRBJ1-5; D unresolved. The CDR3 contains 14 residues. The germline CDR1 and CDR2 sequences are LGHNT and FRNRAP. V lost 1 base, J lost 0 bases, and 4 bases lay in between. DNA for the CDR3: TGTGCTAGTGGTTTGGGTGATAGCAATCAGCCCCAGCATTTT. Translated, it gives CASGLGDSNQPQHF.

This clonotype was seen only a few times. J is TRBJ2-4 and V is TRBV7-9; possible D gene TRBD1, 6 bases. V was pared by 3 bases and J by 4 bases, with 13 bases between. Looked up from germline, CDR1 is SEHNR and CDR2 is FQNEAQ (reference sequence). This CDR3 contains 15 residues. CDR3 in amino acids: CASSFRQDSKNIQYF. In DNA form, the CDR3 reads TGTGCCAGCAGCTTTCGGCAGGACAGTAAAAACATTCAGTACTTC.

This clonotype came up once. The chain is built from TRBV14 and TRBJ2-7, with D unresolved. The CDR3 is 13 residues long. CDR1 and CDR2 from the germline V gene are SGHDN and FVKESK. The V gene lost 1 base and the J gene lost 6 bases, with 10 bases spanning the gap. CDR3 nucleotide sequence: TGTGCCAGCAGCCAAGTTTTATACTCCGAGCAGTACTTC. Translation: CASSQVLYSEQYF.

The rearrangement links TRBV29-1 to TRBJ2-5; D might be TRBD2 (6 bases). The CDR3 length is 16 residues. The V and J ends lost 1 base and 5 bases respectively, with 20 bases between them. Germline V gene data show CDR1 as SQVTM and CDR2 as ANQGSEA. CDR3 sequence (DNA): TGCAGCGTTGAAGGGCTAGCGCAGGGACCTGGGGAGACCCAGTACTTC. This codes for CSVEGLAQGPGETQYF.

The CDR3 is CASSQGDNVEQYF. CDR3 DNA: TGCGCCAGCAGCCAGGGGGATAATGTCGAGCAGTACTTC. The V call is TRBV4-3, the J call TRBJ2-5, with D tentatively TRBD1 or TRBD2 (5 bases each). The DNA end is more similar to TRBJ2-7, so the J call may be wrong. This CDR3 comprises 13 residues. Looked up from germline, CDR1 is LGHNA and CDR2 is YSLEER.

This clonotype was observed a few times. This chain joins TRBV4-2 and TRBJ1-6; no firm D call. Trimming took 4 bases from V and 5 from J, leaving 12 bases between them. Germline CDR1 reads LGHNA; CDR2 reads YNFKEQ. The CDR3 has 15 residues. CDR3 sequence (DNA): TGTGCCAGCAGCCGAAGTTGGGGTGATAATTCACCCCTCCACTTT. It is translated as CASSRSWGDNSPLHF.

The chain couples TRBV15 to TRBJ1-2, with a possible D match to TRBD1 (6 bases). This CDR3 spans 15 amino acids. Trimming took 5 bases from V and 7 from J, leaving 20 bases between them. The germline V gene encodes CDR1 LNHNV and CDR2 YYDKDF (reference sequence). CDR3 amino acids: CATSSIYREKIGYTF. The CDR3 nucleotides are TGTGCCACCAGCTCAATTTACAGGGAAAAAATTGGCTACACCTTC.